The 28 T cell receptor beta chains reported below all come from one sample, sequenced in a study of T cell clonality in common variable immunodeficiency. Data came from immunoSEQ multiplex PCR; TCRdb stores just in-frame clones and leaves some out. The sample holds under 50,000 clones, and no clone turns up only once. Material: peripheral blood mononuclear cells. These receptors came from a person aged 18-69 years in good health.

Comments on this clone: The CDR3 end is not reached by the read, which stops 3 residues before it; the germline J gene fills it in. This sample also contains other DNA sequences that code for the same CDR3. The genes are TRBV5-1 and TRBJ2-1, with unresolved D. The CDR3 is 14 residues long. Trimming shortened V by 0 bases and J by 4 bases, and 8 bases separated the two germline ends. Germline CDR1 is SGHRS and CDR2 is YFSETQ. The covered CDR3 bases are TGCGCCAGCAGCTTGGGTGGCAGTTACAATGAG. This sequence encodes CASSLGGSYNE. The whole CDR3 sequence reads CASSLGGSYNEQFF.

This clone was recorded at least ten times. The missing CDR3 end, 3 residues past where the read stops, is filled in from the germline J gene. The genes are TRBV13 and TRBJ2-1; 10 bases match TRBD1. Germline-derived CDR1 and CDR2 are PRHDT and FYEKMQ (reference sequence). This CDR3 region has 14 residues. Losses at the gene ends were 4 bases for V and 9 bases for J; bases not matched to a gene: 6. Partial CDR3 DNA: TGTGCCAGCAGCTCTCCGGGACAGGGGAGTGAG. This sequence encodes CASSSPGQGSE. The entire CDR3 sequence reads CASSSPGQGSEQFF.

This clone was seen many times. With the read ending 3 residues before the CDR3 end, the germline J gene is used to fill in that end. The rearrangement links TRBV5-1 to TRBJ1-1; D is unclear. CDR3 length equals 13 residues. Looked up from germline, CDR1 is SGHRS and CDR2 is YFSETQ. With 8 bases removed from V and 5 bases from J, the gap between germline ends came to 16 bases. The DNA read from the CDR3 is TGCGCCAGTTTGTCCGTACCAGAGACTGAA. It yields the protein CASLSVPETE. The full CDR3 protein reads CASLSVPETEAFF.

This clone showed up many times. The sequence runs out 3 residues before the end of the CDR3; the remainder is reconstructed from the germline J gene. This sequence joins TRBV7-8 and TRBJ1-1; D gene unclear. V lost 1 base, J lost 0 bases, and 6 bases lay in between. Germline V gives CDR1 SGHVS, CDR2 FQNEAQ. The CDR3 is 14 amino acids. CDR3 residues: CASSLGAVNTEAFF. The CDR3 bases that were read are TGTGCCAGCAGCTTAGGGGCCGTGAACACTGAA.

This clone was counted ten times or more. The CDR3 end lies 3 residues beyond the end of the read and is filled in from the germline J gene. The genes are TRBV13 and TRBJ2-3; tentative D call: TRBD1 (6 bases). CDR3 size: 12 residues. Looked up from germline, CDR1 is PRHDT and CDR2 is FYEKMQ (reference sequence). The CDR3 here is CASSLERGTQYF. The covered CDR3 bases are TGTGCCAGCAGCTTAGAGAGGGGGACG. Based on the CDR3 plus reference TRBV13 and TRBJ2-3, the full variable domain is AAGVIQSPRHLIKEKRETATLKCYPIPRHDTVYWYQQGPGQDPQFLISFYEKMQSDKGSIPDRFSAQQFSDYHSELNMSSLELGDSALYFCASSLERGTQYFGPGTRLTVL.

This clone occurred many times. The CDR3 goes on 3 residues after the read ends, and that part is filled in from the germline J gene. The chain has TRBV20-1 and TRBJ2-1; 7 bases are shared with TRBD2. Germline CDR1 and CDR2: DFQATT and SNEGSKA (reference sequence). The J segment lost 3 bases and the V segment lost 3 bases, leaving 8 bases of the junction unmatched. This CDR3 comprises 15 residues. CDR3 protein: CSARPSGNLYNEQFF. The covered CDR3 bases are TGCAGTGCTAGGCCTAGCGGAAACCTCTACAATGAG.

This clone occurred many times. The sequenced part of the CDR3 DNA is TGCGCCAGCAGCCAATCCAGCGGGATATGGGAGACC. Translated, it gives CASSQSSGIWET. In full, the CDR3 is CASSQSSGIWETQYF. J is TRBJ2-5 and V is TRBV4-1; 7 positions agree with TRBD2. The CDR3 end lies 3 residues beyond the end of the read and is filled in from the germline J gene. The germline gives CDR1 MGHRA, CDR2 YSYEKL. The trim removed 2 bases at V and 5 bases at J, leaving 8 bases unmatched. The CDR3 has 15 amino acids.

This clone was detected a few times. CDR3 bases read: TGCAGCGTGAGAAGCGGGCAGAACTACGAG. Translation gives CSVRSGQNYE. The full CDR3 reads CSVRSGQNYEQYF. This chain connects TRBV29-1 to TRBJ2-7; D might be TRBD2 (6 bases). The CDR3 end falls 3 residues outside the read, so it is completed with the germline J gene. Trimming left V 6 bases short and J 3 bases short, with 15 bases between. Germline-derived CDR1 and CDR2 are SQVTM and ANQGSEA. This CDR3 region has 13 residues.

A note on this clone: The DNA ends 3 residues before the CDR3 does, and the rest of the CDR3 is filled in from the germline J gene. The chain links TRBV20-1 to TRBJ2-7; D may be TRBD2 (6 bases). Germline V lookup: CDR1 DFQATT, CDR2 SNEGSKA (reference sequence). Trimming pared 5 bases from V and 5 bases from J, leaving 22 bases between. This CDR3 is 15 amino acids long. CDR3 sequence reads: CSAPPPVGTLNEQYF. The CDR3 DNA, read in part, is TGCAGTGCTCCCCCACCTGTAGGGACTCTTAACGAG.

This clone was found many times. The CDR3 end lies 3 residues beyond the end of the read and is filled in from the germline J gene. J is TRBJ1-4 and V is TRBV18; D is unclear. Germline assignment: CDR1 KGHSH and CDR2 LQKENI. The CDR3 runs to 13 residues. V was trimmed by 2 bases and J by 3 bases, leaving 4 bases between them. The CDR3 bases that were read are TGTGCCAGCTCACCATCGGCTAATGAAAAA. Its translation is CASSPSANEK. The entire CDR3 sequence reads CASSPSANEKLFF.

Only a few counts were recorded for this clone. The read halts 3 residues ahead of the CDR3 end, with the missing end drawn from the germline J gene. The J gene is TRBJ1-1, the V gene TRBV30; D is possibly TRBD1 (5 bases). The germline CDR1 and CDR2 sequences are GTSNPN and SVGIG (reference sequence). The CDR3 is 10 amino acids. V shed 8 bases and J shed 6 bases, with 10 bases lying between them. The CDR3 is CAGGGAEAFF. The CDR3 DNA, read in part, is TGTGCCGGCGGGGGGGCTGAA.

This clone was counted between two and nine times. The read stops 3 residues short of the end of the CDR3; the missing end is completed from the germline J gene. The chain links TRBV7-9 to TRBJ2-4; D is perhaps TRBD2 (7 bases). This CDR3 has 13 amino acids. In germline, CDR1 is SEHNR, CDR2 FQNEAQ (reference sequence). The CDR3 DNA, read in part, is TGTGCCGGACTAGGGGGTTCGGGCTATGGT. It is translated as CAGLGGSGYG. The whole CDR3 sequence is CAGLGGSGYGQYF.

A word on this clone: The CDR3 end is not reached by the read, which stops 3 residues before it; the germline J gene fills it in. V is TRBV7-9 and J is TRBJ2-1, with 9 bases fitting TRBD1. After removal of 2 bases from V and 8 bases from J, the junction contained 7 bases not matched to a gene. CDR3 size: 15 residues. The germline gives CDR1 SEHNR, CDR2 FQNEAQ (reference sequence). The CDR3 is CASSLRDRAEDEQFF. The DNA read from the CDR3 is TGTGCCAGCAGCTTAAGGGACAGGGCTGAGGATGAG.

This clone was detected ten times or more. Here the CDR3 reads CASSETGTPAYEQYF. Partial CDR3 DNA: TGTGCCAGCTCAGAAACCGGGACACCAGCCTACGAG. The V call is TRBV18, the J call TRBJ2-7; maybe TRBD1 (6 bases). The read halts 3 residues ahead of the CDR3 end, with the missing end drawn from the germline J gene. Germline V gene lookup returns CDR1 KGHSH and CDR2 LQKENI. Deletions cut 5 bases from V and 2 bases from J, with 16 bases between. This CDR3 comprises 15 residues. The entire variable domain, with the rest obtained from reference TRBV18 and TRBJ2-7, is as follows: NAGVMQNPRHLVRRRGQEARLRCSPMKGHSHVYWYRQLPEEGLKFMVYLQKENIIDESGMPKERFSAEFPKEGPSILRIQQVVRGDSAAYFCASSETGTPAYEQYFGPGTRLTVT.

This clone has at least ten counts. The read terminates 3 residues ahead of where the CDR3 ends, so the germline J gene completes it. The rearrangement uses TRBV6-2 or TRBV6-3 and TRBJ2-3; a weak D match, TRBD1 (6 bases). CDR1 and CDR2 from the germline V gene are MNHEY and SVGEGT. The CDR3 extends over 11 amino acids. This CDR3 is CASSLGTSQYF. Partial CDR3 DNA: TGTGCCAGCAGTCTCGGGACATCG.

This clone was found many times. Read coverage stops 3 residues before the CDR3 terminus; the germline J gene supplies the remainder. The chain is built from TRBV30 and TRBJ1-2, with D tentatively TRBD1 (6 bases). CDR1 is GTSNPN, CDR2 SVGIG, per germline (reference sequence). This CDR3 comprises 14 residues. CDR3 residues: CAWSQKTGTMGYTF. CDR3 DNA (partial): TGTGCCTGGAGTCAAAAAACAGGGACTATGGGC.

This clone was seen ten or more times. Read coverage stops 3 residues before the CDR3 terminus; the germline J gene supplies the remainder. V and J are TRBV20-1 and TRBJ1-3, with D possibly being TRBD1 (6 bases). The CDR3 consists of 18 residues. V gave up 0 bases and J gave up 0 bases, with 18 bases separating them. Germline CDR1 reads DFQATT; CDR2 reads SNEGSKA (reference sequence). The CDR3 protein is CSARDPGGAVSSGNTIYF. The covered CDR3 bases are TGCAGTGCTAGAGACCCCGGGGGGGCGGTCAGCTCTGGAAACACC.

This clone was found a few times. The CDR3 extends 3 residues past the end of the read, so its final part is completed from the germline J gene. This chain uses TRBV13 with TRBJ2-2, with 7 bases matching TRBD1. Germline CDR1 is PRHDT and CDR2 is FYEKMQ (reference sequence). This CDR3 comprises 15 residues. The CDR3 DNA, read in part, is TGTGCCAGCAGCTTGAACAGGGGCACGAATGAAAAG. Protein product: CASSLNRGTNEK. The CDR3 in its entirety is CASSLNRGTNEKLFF.

This clone occurred many times. Read data end 3 residues before the CDR3 end; the end is taken from the germline J gene. The rearrangement links TRBV6-4 to TRBJ1-6; 7 bases fit TRBD1. The CDR3 has 13 amino acids. V trimming: 6 bases; J trimming: 11 bases; junction bases outside the gene matches: 7. Looked up from germline, CDR1 is MRHNA and CDR2 is SNTAGT. The part of the CDR3 DNA that was read is TGTGCCAGCAGCCAGGACAGGTTTACACCC. Amino acid sequence: CASSQDRFTP. The entire CDR3 protein is CASSQDRFTPLHF.

This clone has a count of ten or more. The sequenced fragment ends 3 residues before the CDR3 boundary, so the rest is inferred from the germline J gene. The rearrangement links TRBV5-5 to TRBJ1-1; no reliable D call. Trimming removed 4 bases from V and 3 bases from J, with 7 bases in between. The CDR3 sequence is 12 residues long. The germline V gene has CDR1 SGHKS and CDR2 YYEKEE (reference sequence). Partial CDR3 DNA: TGTGCCAGCAGCCCTCTCGACACTGAA. It encodes CASSPLDTE. The complete CDR3 sequence is CASSPLDTEAFF.

In its sample, this clone was seen many times. The read falls 3 residues short of the CDR3 end, and the missing part is taken from the germline J gene. The chain is built from TRBV5-6 and TRBJ2-1; the match to TRBD1 covers 7 bases. The CDR3 has 15 amino acids. In germline, CDR1 is SGHDT, CDR2 YYEEEE. The V segment lost 5 bases and the J segment 3 bases; nucleotides outside the gene matches: 8. The CDR3 bases that were read are TGTGCCAGCAGTAGAGAACAGGGGTTCTACAATGAG. This sequence encodes CASSREQGFYNE. The full CDR3 sequence reads CASSREQGFYNEQFF.

This clone was seen many times. The read ends 3 residues shy of where the CDR3 ends; the end is completed using the germline J gene. The V and J genes are TRBV11-2 and TRBJ2-7; 7 bases agree with TRBD1. The CDR3 totals 14 residues. The germline V gene has CDR1 SGHAT and CDR2 FQNNGV. Germline trimming cut 10 bases from V and 0 bases from J; bases unmatched to any gene: 9. Incomplete CDR3 DNA: TGTGCCACCAAAAGACAGGGAAGCTCCTACGAG. It encodes CATKRQGSSYE. The complete CDR3 protein is CATKRQGSSYEQYF. The variable domain in full, with the rest retrieved from reference TRBV11-2 and TRBJ2-7, is EAGVAQSPRYKIIEKRQSVAFWCNPISGHATLYWYQQILGQGPKLLIQFQNNGVVDDSQLPKDRFSAERLKGVDSTLKIQPAKLEDSAVYLCATKRQGSSYEQYFGPGTRLTVT.

This clone was observed at least ten times. The read falls 3 residues short of the CDR3 end, and the missing part is taken from the germline J gene. The V gene is TRBV19, the J gene TRBJ1-2, with D possibly being TRBD1 (5 bases). The CDR3 loop spans 14 amino acids. Germline V gives CDR1 LNHDA, CDR2 SQIVND (reference sequence). With 11 bases removed from V and 4 bases from J, the gap between germline ends came to 20 bases. CDR3 amino acids: CASVGGPSVYGYTF. The covered CDR3 bases are TGTGCCTCCGTCGGGGGACCCTCAGTCTATGGC.

This clone showed up many times. Sequencing ends 3 residues short of the CDR3 end; the germline J gene provides the rest. The chain couples TRBV20-1 to TRBJ2-7; perhaps TRBD1 as D (5 bases). Between the trimmed V and J ends, which lost 0 bases and 5 bases, there was a span of 17 bases. Looked up from germline, CDR1 is DFQATT and CDR2 is SNEGSKA (reference sequence). This CDR3 region has 15 residues. This CDR3 is CSARDLQGRVDEQYF. The DNA read from the CDR3 is TGCAGTGCTAGAGACCTCCAAGGCAGGGTCGACGAG.

Ten or more counts support this clone. The read gets to within 3 residues of the CDR3 end, and the germline J gene fills in the rest. The genes are TRBV7-2 and TRBJ2-3, with a possible D match to TRBD2 (5 bases). CDR3 length: 14 residues. Germline loops: CDR1 SGHTA, CDR2 FQGNSA. Deletions cut 1 base from V and 2 bases from J, with 7 bases between. CDR3 residues: CASSLVGDTDTQYF. Incomplete CDR3 DNA: TGTGCCAGCAGCTTAGTCGGGGACACAGATACG.

This clone was seen ten or more times. Read sequence stops 3 residues before the CDR3 end, and the germline J gene provides the missing end. V usage is TRBV5-1 and J usage is TRBJ1-5; 7 bases agree with TRBD1. The germline V gene has CDR1 SGHRS and CDR2 YFSETQ. This CDR3 has 15 amino acids. The V segment lost 4 bases and the J segment 4 bases; nucleotides outside the gene matches: 8. The CDR3 protein is CASSLNSGGNQPQHF. The DNA read from the CDR3 is TGCGCCAGCAGCCTCAATTCAGGGGGAAATCAGCCC. The entire variable domain, with the rest obtained from reference TRBV5-1 and TRBJ1-5, is as follows: KAGVTQTPRYLIKTRGQQVTLSCSPISGHRSVSWYQQTPGQGLQFLFEYFSETQRNKGNFPGRFSGRQFSNSRSEMNVSTLELGDSALYLCASSLNSGGNQPQHFGDGTRLSIL.

This clone was recorded at least ten times. The read comes to an end 3 residues before the CDR3 does, leaving the germline J gene to fill in the end. This sample also contains other DNA sequences that code for the same CDR3. The genes are TRBV18 and TRBJ2-7; 8 positions match TRBD2. Germline V gene lookup returns CDR1 KGHSH and CDR2 LQKENI. V lost 2 bases to trimming and J lost 3 bases; unmatched junction nucleotides: 3. The CDR3 contains 14 residues. The sequenced CDR3 bases are TGTGCCAGCTCACCAGGGCTAGCGGGCTACGAG. Translated, it gives CASSPGLAGYE. The whole CDR3 sequence reads CASSPGLAGYEQYF. Drawing the rest from reference TRBV18 and TRBJ2-7, the complete variable domain is NAGVMQNPRHLVRRRGQEARLRCSPMKGHSHVYWYRQLPEEGLKFMVYLQKENIIDESGMPKERFSAEFPKEGPSILRIQQVVRGDSAAYFCASSPGLAGYEQYFGPGTRLTVT.

The table lists this clone with many counts. The DNA ends 3 residues before the CDR3 does, and the rest of the CDR3 is filled in from the germline J gene. The chain joins TRBV20-1 to TRBJ2-3, with D perhaps matching TRBD2 (5 bases). The CDR3 runs 13 residues. Germline values: CDR1 DFQATT, CDR2 SNEGSKA (reference sequence). This CDR3 is CTASSGGTDTQYF. The sequenced CDR3 bases are TGCACCGCTAGCAGCGGAGGCACAGATACG.